The 22 T cell receptor beta chains presented below share a single source sample, sequenced in a study of blood T cell dynamics during melanoma immunotherapy. Time point here: week 3, after first cycle of checkpoint inhibitor. Profiling relied on immunoSEQ multiplex PCR, and the TCRdb table lists in-frame clones only, not all of them. The profile covers roughly 9,700 clones, with 88% appearing a single time and just over 4% taken by the ten largest. Sequencing used blood, obtained from a patient treated with checkpoint blockade. The receptor set was obtained from a human donor with melanoma.

This clone is a singleton in its sample. The chain has TRBV5-7 and TRBJ2-2, with D unclear. TRBV5-7 is placed among ORFs of uncertain function. V lost 6 bases to trimming and J lost 4 bases, with 10 bases between them. The CDR3 sequence is 13 residues long. CDR3 residues: CASNPVGTGELFF. In nucleotides, the CDR3 is TGTGCCAGCAACCCAGTCGGCACCGGGGAGCTGTTTTTT.

Only one count was recorded for this clone. The CDR3 DNA reads TGCGCCAGCAGCCAAGAACAGGAGCGTGAGCAGTTCTTC. It encodes CASSQEQEREQFF. The genes are TRBV4-1 and TRBJ2-1; weak D call: TRBD1 (5 bases). Germline V gives CDR1 MGHRA, CDR2 YSYEKL. Trimming took 0 bases from V and 9 from J, leaving 9 bases between them. This CDR3 has 13 amino acids.

The V call is TRBV6-1, the J call TRBJ2-3; D is undetermined. The CDR3 contains 12 residues. The germline V gene encodes CDR1 MNHNS and CDR2 SASEGT. Between the trimmed V and J ends, which lost 2 bases and 11 bases, there was a span of 11 bases. The CDR3 here is CASSESYQGQYF. Written as DNA, the CDR3 is TGTGCCAGCAGTGAATCTTACCAAGGGCAGTATTTT.

The chain joins TRBV5-5 to TRBJ1-5; D not resolved. Trimming removed 0 bases from V and 0 bases from J, with 13 bases in between. The CDR3 runs to 17 residues. Per the germline V gene, CDR1 is SGHKS and CDR2 is YYEKEE (reference sequence). CDR3 sequence (DNA): TGTGCCAGCAGCTTGGACGGAATTCGCAATAGCAATCAGCCCCAGCATTTT. This codes for CASSLDGIRNSNQPQHF.

The chain has TRBV19 and TRBJ2-2, with D unresolved. This CDR3 region has 14 residues. In germline, CDR1 is LNHDA, CDR2 SQIVND (reference sequence). Trimming removed 0 bases from V and 4 bases from J, with 6 bases in between. As DNA, the CDR3 is TGTGCCAGTAGTATAGATGGGGTCACCGGGGAGCTGTTTTTT. Translating gives CASSIDGVTGELFF.

This chain connects TRBV28 to TRBJ1-3; 7 bases fit TRBD1. CDR1 and CDR2 from the germline V gene are MDHEN and SYDVKM. The CDR3 runs to 19 residues. V lost 6 bases, J lost 0 bases, and 17 bases stayed unmatched. CDR3 DNA sequence: TGTGCCAGCAGCGCCATGAGGGGAAGGGGGCTAAGCTCTGGAAACACCATATATTTT. Amino acids: CASSAMRGRGLSSGNTIYF.

The gene calls are TRBV5-1 and TRBJ2-5, with 8 bases aligning to TRBD2. From germline, CDR1 is SGHRS and CDR2 YFSETQ. The CDR3 is 14 amino acids. The J segment lost 5 bases and the V segment lost 4 bases, leaving 7 bases of the junction unmatched. CDR3 loop: CASSPGTSTETQYF. DNA of the CDR3: TGCGCCAGCAGCCCGGGGACTAGTACTGAGACCCAGTACTTC. The full variable domain, in which reference TRBV5-1 and TRBJ2-5 provide the parts outside the CDR3, is KAGVTQTPRYLIKTRGQQVTLSCSPISGHRSVSWYQQTPGQGLQFLFEYFSETQRNKGNFPGRFSGRQFSNSRSEMNVSTLELGDSALYLCASSPGTSTETQYFGPGTRLLVL.

In this sample, this clone turned up once. The genes are TRBV7-8 and TRBJ2-7, with D perhaps TRBD1 (6 bases). V was clipped by 5 bases and J by 6 bases, with 11 bases between them. The CDR3 spans 12 residues. The germline gives CDR1 SGHVS, CDR2 FQNEAQ. CDR3 loop: CASSLGRGEQYF. The CDR3 bases are TGTGCCAGCAGCCTGGGCAGGGGCGAGCAGTACTTC.

The genes are TRBV7-8 and TRBJ1-5, with D tentatively TRBD1 (5 bases). This CDR3 comprises 17 residues. V lost 3 bases and J lost 0, with 15 bases in between. Looked up from germline, CDR1 is SGHVS and CDR2 is FQNEAQ. This chain's CDR3 is CASSLGHTTYSNQPQHF. CDR3 bases: TGTGCCAGCAGCTTGGGGCATACGACCTATAGCAATCAGCCCCAGCATTTT.

The chain uses TRBV6-1 and TRBJ1-5; D gene uncertain. Per germline, CDR1 MNHNS and CDR2 SASEGT. The CDR3 sequence is 14 residues long. V was cut by 2 bases and J by 3 bases, with 8 bases left in between. Written as DNA, the CDR3 is TGTGCCAGCAGTGAAAATACAGACAATCAGCCCCAGCATTTT. Its protein product is CASSENTDNQPQHF.

The CDR3 region has the DNA TGCGCCAGCAGCCAAGATCTCCCGGCCAAAAACATTCAGTACTTC. It codes for CASSQDLPAKNIQYF. The gene calls are TRBV4-1 and TRBJ2-4; D not certain. The V gene lost 0 bases and the J gene lost 1 base, with 7 bases spanning the gap. The CDR3 has 15 residues. Germline V gives CDR1 MGHRA, CDR2 YSYEKL.

The J gene is TRBJ2-4, the V gene TRBV29-1, with 9 bases identical to TRBD1. V lost 4 bases to trimming and J lost 3 bases; unmatched junction nucleotides: 19. The CDR3 is 19 amino acids. Germline lookup yields CDR1 SQVTM and CDR2 ANQGSEA. CDR3 DNA sequence: TGCAGCGTTGTATCGGGACAGGGACTTGGGGGCCATGGCAAAAACATTCAGTACTTC. Residues: CSVVSGQGLGGHGKNIQYF.

The chain carries TRBV18 and TRBJ2-2; D possibly corresponds to TRBD1 (5 bases). Trimming cost V 3 bases and J 6 bases, with 14 bases left between them. This CDR3 region has 15 residues. Looked up from germline, CDR1 is KGHSH and CDR2 is LQKENI. The CDR3 DNA follows: TGTGCCAGCTCACCGTGGGGTTCCAGGGCCGGGGAGCTGTTTTTT. This sequence encodes CASSPWGSRAGELFF.

The chain recombines TRBV19 with TRBJ1-2; a weak D match, TRBD1 (6 bases). This CDR3 region has 13 residues. Germline loops: CDR1 LNHDA, CDR2 SQIVND (reference sequence). Between the trimmed V and J ends, which lost 4 bases and 7 bases, there was a span of 13 bases. The CDR3 spells CASSTSRGVGYTF. In nucleotides, the CDR3 is TGTGCCAGTAGTACTTCGAGGGGGGTTGGCTACACCTTC.

V and J are TRBV29-1 and TRBJ1-1; D unclear. The germline gives CDR1 SQVTM, CDR2 ANQGSEA. The CDR3 has 13 amino acids. The germline V and J ends were trimmed by 4 bases and 3 bases, with 12 bases remaining between them. CDR3 sequence reads: CSVVGRLDTEAFF. DNA for the CDR3: TGCAGCGTTGTTGGGAGGTTGGACACTGAAGCTTTCTTT.

This chain uses TRBV10-3 with TRBJ1-5; a possible D gene is TRBD1 (6 bases). Trimming removed 4 bases from V and 4 bases from J, with 20 bases in between. This CDR3 spans 17 amino acids. CDR1 ENHRY and CDR2 SYGVKD come from the germline V gene. CDR3 sequence: CAISVQSGGPGNQPQHF. The CDR3 nucleotides read TGTGCCATCAGTGTTCAAAGTGGGGGGCCGGGGAATCAGCCCCAGCATTTT.

This chain links TRBV18 with TRBJ2-3; 11 bases map to TRBD2. The CDR3 extends over 16 amino acids. The V and J ends lost 2 bases and 4 bases, in that order; junction bases with no gene match: 5. Germline CDR1 is KGHSH and CDR2 is LQKENI. CDR3 coding DNA: TGTGCCAGCTCACCAGTCACTAGCGGGGGTTCAGATACGCAGTATTTT. Translating it yields CASSPVTSGGSDTQYF.

Turning to this clone: Other DNA variants within this sample encode the same CDR3. The CDR3 DNA follows: TGTGCCAGCAGGTACAGTGATGGTGGGCAGCCCCAGCATTTT. It codes for CASRYSDGGQPQHF. This chain uses TRBV6-1 with TRBJ1-5; no reliable D call. This CDR3 comprises 14 residues. Germline V gene lookup returns CDR1 MNHNS and CDR2 SASEGT. Deletions cut 6 bases from V and 7 bases from J, with 16 bases between.

The chain couples TRBV7-2 to TRBJ2-6; D may be TRBD2 (7 bases). V was cut by 6 bases and J by 2 bases, with 11 bases left in between. The CDR3 consists of 15 residues. Germline lookup yields CDR1 SGHTA and CDR2 FQGNSA. CDR3 sequence reads: CASRQGGAGANVLTF. In DNA form, the CDR3 reads TGTGCCAGCAGACAAGGGGGGGCTGGGGCCAACGTCCTGACTTTC.

The chain employs TRBV28 and TRBJ2-2; a possible D gene is TRBD2 (6 bases). Germline V lookup: CDR1 MDHEN, CDR2 SYDVKM. The CDR3 has 12 residues. V shed 6 bases and J shed 13 bases, with 15 bases lying between them. CDR3 in amino acids: CASRSSVGGLFF. Here the CDR3 DNA reads TGTGCCAGCAGAAGTTCGGTGGGAGGGCTGTTTTTT.

The chain couples TRBV11-2 to TRBJ1-2; tentatively, D is TRBD1 (5 bases). This CDR3 is built from 15 residues. Germline loops: CDR1 SGHAT, CDR2 FQNNGV. The V end lost 1 base, the J end lost 3 bases, and 12 bases lay between the germline ends. CDR3 loop: CASSLVPGEDYGYTF. In DNA form, the CDR3 reads TGTGCCAGCAGCTTAGTTCCGGGGGAAGACTATGGCTACACCTTC.

V and J are TRBV7-3 and TRBJ2-3; 7 nucleotides line up with TRBD1. The CDR3 is 15 amino acids. With V trimmed by 1 base and J by 1 base, 2 bases remained unmatched. Germline V gives CDR1 SGHTA, CDR2 FQGTGA. DNA for the CDR3: TGTGCCAGCAGCTTAAGACAGGGTGGCACAGATACGCAGTATTTT. Amino acid sequence: CASSLRQGGTDTQYF.